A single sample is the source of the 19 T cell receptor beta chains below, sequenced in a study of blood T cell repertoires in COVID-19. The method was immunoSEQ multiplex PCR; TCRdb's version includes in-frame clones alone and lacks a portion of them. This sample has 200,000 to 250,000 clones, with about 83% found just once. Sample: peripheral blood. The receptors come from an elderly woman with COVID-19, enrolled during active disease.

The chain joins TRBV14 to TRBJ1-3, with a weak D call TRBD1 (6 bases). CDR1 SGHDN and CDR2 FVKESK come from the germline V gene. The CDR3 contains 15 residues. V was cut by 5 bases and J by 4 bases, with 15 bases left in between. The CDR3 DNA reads TGTGCCAGCAGCAGACCAGGGGCTGGCGGAAACACCATATATTTT. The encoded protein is CASSRPGAGGNTIYF.

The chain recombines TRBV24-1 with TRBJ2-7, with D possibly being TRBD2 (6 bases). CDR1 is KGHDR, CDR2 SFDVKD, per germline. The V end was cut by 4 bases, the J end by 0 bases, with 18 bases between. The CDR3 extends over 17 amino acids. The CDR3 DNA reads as TGTGCCACCAGTGACTGGGACTCCCGGGAAGGCTCCTACGAGCAGTACTTC. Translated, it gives CATSDWDSREGSYEQYF.

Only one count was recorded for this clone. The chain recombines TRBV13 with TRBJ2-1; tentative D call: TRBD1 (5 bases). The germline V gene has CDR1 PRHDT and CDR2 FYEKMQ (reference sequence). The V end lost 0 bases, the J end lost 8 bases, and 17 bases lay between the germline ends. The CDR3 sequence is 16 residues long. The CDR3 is CASSLGAWQGEHEQFF. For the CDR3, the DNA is TGTGCCAGCAGCTTAGGCGCTTGGCAGGGTGAGCATGAGCAGTTCTTC.

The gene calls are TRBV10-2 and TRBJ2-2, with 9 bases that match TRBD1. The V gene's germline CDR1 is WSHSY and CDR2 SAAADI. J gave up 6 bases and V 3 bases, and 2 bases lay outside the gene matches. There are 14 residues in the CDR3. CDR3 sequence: CASSEQGASGELFF. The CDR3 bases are TGCGCCAGCAGTGAACAGGGGGCGTCCGGGGAGCTGTTTTTT.

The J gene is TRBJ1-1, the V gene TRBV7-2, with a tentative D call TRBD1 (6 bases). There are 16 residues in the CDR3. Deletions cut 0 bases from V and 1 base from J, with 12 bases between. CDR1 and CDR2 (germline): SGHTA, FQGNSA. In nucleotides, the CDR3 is TGTGCCAGCAGCTTAGCTCCCGGGACAAAGAACACTGAAGCTTTCTTT. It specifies CASSLAPGTKNTEAFF.

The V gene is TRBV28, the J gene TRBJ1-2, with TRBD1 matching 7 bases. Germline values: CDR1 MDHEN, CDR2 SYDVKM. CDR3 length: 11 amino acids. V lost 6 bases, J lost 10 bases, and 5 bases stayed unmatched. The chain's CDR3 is CASSRTGDYTF. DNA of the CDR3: TGTGCCAGCAGCCGGACAGGCGACTACACCTTC.

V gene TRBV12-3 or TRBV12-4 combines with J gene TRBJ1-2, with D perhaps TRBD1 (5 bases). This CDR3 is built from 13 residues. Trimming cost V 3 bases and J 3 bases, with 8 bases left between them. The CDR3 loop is CASSFGGDYGYTF. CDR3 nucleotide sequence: TGTGCCAGCAGTTTCGGGGGAGACTATGGCTACACCTTC.

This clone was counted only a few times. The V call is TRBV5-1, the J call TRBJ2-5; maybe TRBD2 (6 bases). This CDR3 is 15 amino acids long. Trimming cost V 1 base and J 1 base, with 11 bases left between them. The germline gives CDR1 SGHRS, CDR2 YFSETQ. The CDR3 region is CASSLYGGSQETQYF. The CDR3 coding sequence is TGCGCCAGCAGCTTGTACGGGGGAAGCCAAGAGACCCAGTACTTC.

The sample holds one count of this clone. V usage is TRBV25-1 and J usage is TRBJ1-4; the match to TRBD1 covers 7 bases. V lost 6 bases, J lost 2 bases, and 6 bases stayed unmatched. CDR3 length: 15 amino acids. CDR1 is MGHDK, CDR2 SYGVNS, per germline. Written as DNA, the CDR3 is TGTGCCAGCAGACCACAGGGGTTTACTAATGAAAAACTGTTTTTT. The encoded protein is CASRPQGFTNEKLFF.

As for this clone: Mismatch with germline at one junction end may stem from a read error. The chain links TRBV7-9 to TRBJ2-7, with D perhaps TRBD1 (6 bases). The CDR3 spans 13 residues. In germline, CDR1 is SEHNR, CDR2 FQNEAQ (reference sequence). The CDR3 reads CASSLAGASEQYF. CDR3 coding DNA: TGTGCCAGCAGCCTAGCAGGGGCCTCCGAGCAGTACTTC.

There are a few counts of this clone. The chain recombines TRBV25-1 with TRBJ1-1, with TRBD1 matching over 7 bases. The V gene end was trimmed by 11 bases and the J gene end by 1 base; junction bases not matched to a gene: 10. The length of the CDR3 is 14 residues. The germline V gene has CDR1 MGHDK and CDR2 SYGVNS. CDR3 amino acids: CARGFWDRNTEAFF. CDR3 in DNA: TGTGCCCGAGGATTTTGGGACAGGAACACTGAAGCTTTCTTT.

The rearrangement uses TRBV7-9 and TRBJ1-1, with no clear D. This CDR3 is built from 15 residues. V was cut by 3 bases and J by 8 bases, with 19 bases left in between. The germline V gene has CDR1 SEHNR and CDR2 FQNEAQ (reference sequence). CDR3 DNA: TGTGCCAGCAGCTTCCGGTCGGGGAATGGTGACGAAGCTTTCTTT. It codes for CASSFRSGNGDEAFF. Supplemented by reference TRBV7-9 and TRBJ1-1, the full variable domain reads DTGVSQNPRHKITKRGQNVTFRCDPISEHNRLYWYRQTLGQGPEFLTYFQNEAQLEKSRLLSDRFSAERPKGSFSTLEIQRTEQGDSAMYLCASSFRSGNGDEAFFGQGTRLTVV.

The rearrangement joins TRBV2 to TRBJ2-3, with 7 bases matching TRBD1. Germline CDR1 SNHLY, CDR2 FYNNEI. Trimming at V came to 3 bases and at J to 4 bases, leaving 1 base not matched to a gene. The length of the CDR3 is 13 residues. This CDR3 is CASSEQGADTQYF. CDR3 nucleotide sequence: TGTGCCAGCAGTGAGCAGGGGGCAGATACGCAGTATTTT.

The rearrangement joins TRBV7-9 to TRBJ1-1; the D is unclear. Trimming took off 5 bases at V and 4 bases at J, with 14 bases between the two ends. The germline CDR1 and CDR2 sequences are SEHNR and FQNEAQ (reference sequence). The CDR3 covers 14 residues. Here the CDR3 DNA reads TGTGCCAGCAGCCAATCCCTGGCCTTCACTGAAGCTTTCTTT. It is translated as CASSQSLAFTEAFF.

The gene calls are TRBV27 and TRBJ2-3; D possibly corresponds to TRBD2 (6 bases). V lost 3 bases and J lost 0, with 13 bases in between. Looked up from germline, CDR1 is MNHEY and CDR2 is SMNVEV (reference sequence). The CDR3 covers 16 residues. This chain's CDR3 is CASSLQGLASTDTQYF. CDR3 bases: TGTGCCAGCAGTTTGCAGGGCCTAGCGAGCACAGATACGCAGTATTTT.

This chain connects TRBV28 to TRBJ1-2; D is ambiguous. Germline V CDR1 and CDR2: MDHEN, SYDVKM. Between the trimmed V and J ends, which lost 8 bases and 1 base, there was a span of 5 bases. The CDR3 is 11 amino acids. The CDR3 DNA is TGTGCCAGCGTGAGTAACTATGGCTACACCTTC. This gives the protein CASVSNYGYTF.

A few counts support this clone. The CDR3 DNA is TGCGCCAGCAGCCAAGATGAAGGACAGGGGTACGAGCAGTACTTC. As protein: CASSQDEGQGYEQYF. The V gene is TRBV4-3, the J gene TRBJ2-7; 9 nucleotides match TRBD1. The trim removed 0 bases at V and 4 bases at J, leaving 4 bases unmatched. This CDR3 has 15 residues. Germline loops: CDR1 LGHNA, CDR2 YSLEER.

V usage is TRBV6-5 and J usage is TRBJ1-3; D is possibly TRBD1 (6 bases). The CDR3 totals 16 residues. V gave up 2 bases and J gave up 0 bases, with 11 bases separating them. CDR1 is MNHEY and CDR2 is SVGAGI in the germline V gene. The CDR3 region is CASSYGGLNSGNTIYF. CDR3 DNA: TGTGCCAGCAGTTACGGGGGCCTGAACTCTGGAAACACCATATATTTT.

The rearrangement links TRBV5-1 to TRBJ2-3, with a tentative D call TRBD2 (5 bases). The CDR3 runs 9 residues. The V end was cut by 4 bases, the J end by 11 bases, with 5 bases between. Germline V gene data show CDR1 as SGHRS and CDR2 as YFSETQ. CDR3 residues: CASSEGQYF. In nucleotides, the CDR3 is TGCGCCAGCAGCGAGGGGCAGTATTTT.